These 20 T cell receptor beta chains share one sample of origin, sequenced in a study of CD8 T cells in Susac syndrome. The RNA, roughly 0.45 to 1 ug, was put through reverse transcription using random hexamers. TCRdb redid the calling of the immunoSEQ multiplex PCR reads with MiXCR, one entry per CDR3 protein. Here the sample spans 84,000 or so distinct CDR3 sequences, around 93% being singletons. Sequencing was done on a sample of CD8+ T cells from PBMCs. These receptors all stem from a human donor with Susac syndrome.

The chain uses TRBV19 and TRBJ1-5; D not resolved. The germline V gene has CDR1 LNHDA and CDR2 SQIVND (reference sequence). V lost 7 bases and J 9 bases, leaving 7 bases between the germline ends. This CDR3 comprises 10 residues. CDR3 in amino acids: CASNYRPQHF. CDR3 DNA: TGTGCCAGTAACTACCGGCCCCAGCATTTT.

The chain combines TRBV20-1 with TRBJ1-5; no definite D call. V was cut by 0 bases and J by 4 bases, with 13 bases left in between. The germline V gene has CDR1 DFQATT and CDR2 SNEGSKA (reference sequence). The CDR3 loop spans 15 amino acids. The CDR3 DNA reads TGCAGTGCTAGAGAGGAAGGGTATAGGAATCAGCCCCAGCATTTT. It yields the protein CSAREEGYRNQPQHF.

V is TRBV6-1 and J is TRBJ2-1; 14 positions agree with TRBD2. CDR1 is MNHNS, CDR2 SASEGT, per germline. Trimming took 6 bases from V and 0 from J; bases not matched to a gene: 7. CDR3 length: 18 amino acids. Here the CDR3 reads CASSPGLAGAHSYNEQFF. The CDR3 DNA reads TGTGCCAGCAGCCCGGGACTAGCGGGAGCGCACTCCTACAATGAGCAGTTCTTC.

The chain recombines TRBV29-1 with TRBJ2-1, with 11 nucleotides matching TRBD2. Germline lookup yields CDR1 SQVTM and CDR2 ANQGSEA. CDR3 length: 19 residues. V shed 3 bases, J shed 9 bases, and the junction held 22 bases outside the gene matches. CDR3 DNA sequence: TGCAGCGTTGAGGGGGGGCTAGCGGGAGGTATATACGCCGACGGTGAGCAGTTCTTC. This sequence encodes CSVEGGLAGGIYADGEQFF.

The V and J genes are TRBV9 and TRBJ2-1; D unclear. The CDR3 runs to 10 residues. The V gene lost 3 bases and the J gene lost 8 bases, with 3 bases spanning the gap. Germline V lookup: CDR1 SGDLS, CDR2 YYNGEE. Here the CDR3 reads CASSGDEQFF. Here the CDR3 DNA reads TGTGCCAGCAGCGGGGATGAGCAGTTCTTC.

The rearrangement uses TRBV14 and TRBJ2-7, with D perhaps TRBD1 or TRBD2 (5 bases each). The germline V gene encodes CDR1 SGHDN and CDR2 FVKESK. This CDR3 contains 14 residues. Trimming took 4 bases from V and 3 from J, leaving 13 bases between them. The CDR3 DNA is TGTGCCAGCAGCCCAACCGGGACCTACTACGAGCAGTACTTC. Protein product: CASSPTGTYYEQYF.

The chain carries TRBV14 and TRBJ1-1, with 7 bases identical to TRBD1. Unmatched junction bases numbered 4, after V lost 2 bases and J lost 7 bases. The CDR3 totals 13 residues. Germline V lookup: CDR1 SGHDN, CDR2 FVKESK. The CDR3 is CASSQPGQLEAFF. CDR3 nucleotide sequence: TGTGCCAGCAGCCAACCGGGACAGCTTGAAGCTTTCTTT.

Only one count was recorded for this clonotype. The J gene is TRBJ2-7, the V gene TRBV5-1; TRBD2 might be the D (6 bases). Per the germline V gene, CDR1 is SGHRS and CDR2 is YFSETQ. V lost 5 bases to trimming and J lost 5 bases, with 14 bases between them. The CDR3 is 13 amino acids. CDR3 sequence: CASSGWGDNEQYF. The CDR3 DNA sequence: TGCGCCAGCAGTGGTTGGGGGGATAACGAGCAGTACTTC.

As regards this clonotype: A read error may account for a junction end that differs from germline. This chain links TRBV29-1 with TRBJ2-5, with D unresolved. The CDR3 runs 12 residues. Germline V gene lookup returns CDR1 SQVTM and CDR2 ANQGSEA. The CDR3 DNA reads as TGCAGCGCAGTCGGTTGGGAAGAGGCCCAGTACTTC. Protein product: CSAVGWEEAQYF.

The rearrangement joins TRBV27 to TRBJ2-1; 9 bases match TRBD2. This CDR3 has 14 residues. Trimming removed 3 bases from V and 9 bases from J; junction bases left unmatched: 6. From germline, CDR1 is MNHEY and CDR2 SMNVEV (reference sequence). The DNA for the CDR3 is TGTGCCAGCAGTTTGCTAGCGGGAAGCGTTGAGCAGTTCTTC. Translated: CASSLLAGSVEQFF.

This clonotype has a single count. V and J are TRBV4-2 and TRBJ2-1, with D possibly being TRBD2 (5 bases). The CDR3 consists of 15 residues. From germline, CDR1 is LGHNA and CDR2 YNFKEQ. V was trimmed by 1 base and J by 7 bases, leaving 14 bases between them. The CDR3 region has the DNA TGTGCCAGCAGCCAAGTCCCCCGGGAACGGAATGAGCAGTTCTTC. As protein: CASSQVPRERNEQFF.

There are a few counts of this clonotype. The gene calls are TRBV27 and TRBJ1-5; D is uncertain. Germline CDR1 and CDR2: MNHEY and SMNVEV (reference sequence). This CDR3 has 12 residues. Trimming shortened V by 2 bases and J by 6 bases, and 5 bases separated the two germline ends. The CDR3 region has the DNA TGTGCCAGCAGTTTAGGGAGTCAGCCCCAGCATTTT. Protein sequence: CASSLGSQPQHF.

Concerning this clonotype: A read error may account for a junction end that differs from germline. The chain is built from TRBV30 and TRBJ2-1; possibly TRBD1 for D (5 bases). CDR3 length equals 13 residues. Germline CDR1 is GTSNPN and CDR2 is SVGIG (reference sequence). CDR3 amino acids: CTWSVQARGEQFF. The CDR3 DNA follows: TGTACCTGGAGTGTACAGGCTCGTGGCGAGCAGTTCTTC.

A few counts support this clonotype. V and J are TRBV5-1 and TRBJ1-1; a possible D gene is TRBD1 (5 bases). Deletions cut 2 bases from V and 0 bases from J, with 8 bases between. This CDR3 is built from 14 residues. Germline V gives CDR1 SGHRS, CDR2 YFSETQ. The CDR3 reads CASSFEGMNTEAFF. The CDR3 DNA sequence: TGCGCCAGCAGCTTTGAGGGGATGAACACTGAAGCTTTCTTT. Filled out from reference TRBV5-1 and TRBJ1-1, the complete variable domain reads KAGVTQTPRYLIKTRGQQVTLSCSPISGHRSVSWYQQTPGQGLQFLFEYFSETQRNKGNFPGRFSGRQFSNSRSEMNVSTLELGDSALYLCASSFEGMNTEAFFGQGTRLTVV.

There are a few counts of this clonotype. The CDR3 loop reads CASSILGNEQFF. The CDR3 DNA reads TGTGCCAGCAGTATCTTAGGGAATGAGCAGTTCTTC. The chain uses TRBV27 and TRBJ2-1; unclear D gene. V lost 5 bases to trimming and J lost 7 bases, with 9 bases between them. There are 12 residues in the CDR3. Per germline, CDR1 MNHEY and CDR2 SMNVEV (reference sequence).

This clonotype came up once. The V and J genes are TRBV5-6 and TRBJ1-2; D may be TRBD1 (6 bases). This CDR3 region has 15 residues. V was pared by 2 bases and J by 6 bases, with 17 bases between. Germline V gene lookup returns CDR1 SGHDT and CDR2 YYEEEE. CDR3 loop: CASSFRLRGVDGYTF. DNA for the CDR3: TGTGCCAGCAGCTTCCGACTCAGGGGCGTCGATGGCTACACCTTC.

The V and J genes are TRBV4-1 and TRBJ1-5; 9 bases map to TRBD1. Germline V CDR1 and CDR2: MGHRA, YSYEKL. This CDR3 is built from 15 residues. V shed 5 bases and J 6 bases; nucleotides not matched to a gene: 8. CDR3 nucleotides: TGCGCCAGCAGCTTAGGGACAGGGTACGGTCAGCCCCAGCATTTT. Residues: CASSLGTGYGQPQHF.

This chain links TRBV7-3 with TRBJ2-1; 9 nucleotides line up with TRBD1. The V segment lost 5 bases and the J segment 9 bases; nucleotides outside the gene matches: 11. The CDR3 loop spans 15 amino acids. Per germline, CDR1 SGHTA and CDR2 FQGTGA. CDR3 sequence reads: CASSPGTGPGTEQFF. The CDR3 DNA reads TGTGCCAGCAGCCCCGGGACAGGGCCAGGGACTGAGCAGTTCTTC. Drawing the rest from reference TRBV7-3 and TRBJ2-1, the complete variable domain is GAGVSQTPSNKVTEKGKYVELRCDPISGHTALYWYRQSLGQGPEFLIYFQGTGAADDSGLPNDRFFAVRPEGSVSTLKIQRTERGDSAVYLCASSPGTGPGTEQFFGPGTRLTVL.

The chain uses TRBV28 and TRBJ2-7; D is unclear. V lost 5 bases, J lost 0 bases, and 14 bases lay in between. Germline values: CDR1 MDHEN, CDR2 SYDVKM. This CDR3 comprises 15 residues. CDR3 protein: CASSIVQVTSYEQYF. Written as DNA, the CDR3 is TGTGCCAGCAGTATCGTCCAGGTAACCTCCTACGAGCAGTACTTC. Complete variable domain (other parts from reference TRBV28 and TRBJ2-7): DVKVTQSSRYLVKRTGEKVFLECVQDMDHENMFWYRQDPGLGLRLIYFSYDVKMKEKGDIPEGYSVSREKKERFSLILESASTNQTSMYLCASSIVQVTSYEQYFGPGTRLTVT.

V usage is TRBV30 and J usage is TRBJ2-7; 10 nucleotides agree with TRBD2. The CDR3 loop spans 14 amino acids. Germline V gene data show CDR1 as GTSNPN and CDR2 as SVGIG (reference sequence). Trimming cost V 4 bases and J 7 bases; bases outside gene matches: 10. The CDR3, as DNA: TGTGCCTGGACGATTTCTAGCGGGAGTGGGGAGCAGTACTTC. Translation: CAWTISSGSGEQYF.